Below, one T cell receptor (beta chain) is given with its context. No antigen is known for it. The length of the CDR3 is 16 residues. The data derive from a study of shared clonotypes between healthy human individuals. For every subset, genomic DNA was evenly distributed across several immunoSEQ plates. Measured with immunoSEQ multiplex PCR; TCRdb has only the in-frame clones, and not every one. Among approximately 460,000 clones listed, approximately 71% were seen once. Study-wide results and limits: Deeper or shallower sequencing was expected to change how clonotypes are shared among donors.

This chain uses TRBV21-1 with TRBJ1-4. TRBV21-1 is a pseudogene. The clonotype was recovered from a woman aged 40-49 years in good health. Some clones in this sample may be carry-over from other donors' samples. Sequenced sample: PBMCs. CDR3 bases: TGTGCCAGCAGCAAAGAGGGTAGACGGGTTAATGAAAAACTGTTTTTT. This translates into CASSKEGRRVNEKLFF.